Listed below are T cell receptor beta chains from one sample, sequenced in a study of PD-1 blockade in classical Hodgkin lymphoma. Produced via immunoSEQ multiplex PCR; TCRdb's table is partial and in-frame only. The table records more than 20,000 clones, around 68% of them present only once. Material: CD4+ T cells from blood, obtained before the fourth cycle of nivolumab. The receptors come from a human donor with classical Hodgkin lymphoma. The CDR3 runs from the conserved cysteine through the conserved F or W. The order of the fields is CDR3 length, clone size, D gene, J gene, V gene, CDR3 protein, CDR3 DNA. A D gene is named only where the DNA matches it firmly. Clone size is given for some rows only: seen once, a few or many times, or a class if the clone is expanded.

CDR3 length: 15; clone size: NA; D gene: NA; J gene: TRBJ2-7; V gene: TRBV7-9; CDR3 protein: CASSLEGARGYEQYF; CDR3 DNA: TGTGCCAGCAGCTTAGAGGGGGCCCGGGGGTACGAGCAGTACTTC
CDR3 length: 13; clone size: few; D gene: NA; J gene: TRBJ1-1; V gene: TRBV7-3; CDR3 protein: CASSFGGGTEAFF; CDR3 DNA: TGTGCCAGCAGCTTTGGGGGAGGGACTGAAGCTTTCTTT
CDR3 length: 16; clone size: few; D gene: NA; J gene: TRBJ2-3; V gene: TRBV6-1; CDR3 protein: CASSEGYSRSPEKQYF; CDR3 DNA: TGTGCCAGCAGTGAGGGATACAGCCGGTCCCCTGAAAAGCAGTATTTT
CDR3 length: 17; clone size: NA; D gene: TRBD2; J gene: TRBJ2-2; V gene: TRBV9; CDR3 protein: CASSGGLASWDTGELFF; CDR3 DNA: TGTGCCAGCAGCGGGGGACTAGCCTCATGGGACACCGGGGAGCTGTTTTTT
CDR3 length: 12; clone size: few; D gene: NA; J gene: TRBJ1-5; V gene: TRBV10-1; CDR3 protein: CASSYSNQPQHF; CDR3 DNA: TGCGCCAGCAGTTATAGCAATCAGCCCCAGCATTTT
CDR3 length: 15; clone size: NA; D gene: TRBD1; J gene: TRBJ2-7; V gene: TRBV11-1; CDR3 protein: CASSFWTGSLYEQYF; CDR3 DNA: TGTGCCAGCAGCTTTTGGACAGGGAGTTTATACGAGCAGTACTTC
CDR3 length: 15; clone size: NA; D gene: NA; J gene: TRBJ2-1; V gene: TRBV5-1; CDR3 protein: CASKPQGILGNEQFF; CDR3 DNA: TGCGCCAGCAAACCCCAGGGTATATTGGGCAATGAGCAGTTCTTC
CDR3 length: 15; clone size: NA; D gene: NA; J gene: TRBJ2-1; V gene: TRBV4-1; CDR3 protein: CASSQEIIGVNEQFF; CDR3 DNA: TGCGCCAGCAGCCAAGAAATAATCGGCGTCAATGAGCAGTTCTTC
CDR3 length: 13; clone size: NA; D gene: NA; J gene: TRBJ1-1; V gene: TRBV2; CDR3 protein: CASIRQVNTEAFF; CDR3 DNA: TGTGCCAGCATTAGGCAGGTGAACACTGAAGCTTTCTTT
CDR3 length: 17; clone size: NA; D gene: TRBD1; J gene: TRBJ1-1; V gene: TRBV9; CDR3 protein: CASSVGAGQGAGTEAFF; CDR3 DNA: TGTGCCAGCAGCGTAGGTGCCGGACAGGGGGCTGGCACTGAAGCTTTCTTT
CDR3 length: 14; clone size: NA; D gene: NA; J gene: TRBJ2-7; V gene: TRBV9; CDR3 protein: CASSAQGEGNEQYF; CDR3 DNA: TGTGCCAGCAGCGCACAGGGGGAGGGAAACGAGCAGTACTTC
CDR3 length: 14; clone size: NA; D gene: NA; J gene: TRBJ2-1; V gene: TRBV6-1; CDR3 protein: CASRWTAYGNEQFF; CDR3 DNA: TGTGCCAGCCGATGGACGGCCTACGGCAATGAGCAGTTCTTC
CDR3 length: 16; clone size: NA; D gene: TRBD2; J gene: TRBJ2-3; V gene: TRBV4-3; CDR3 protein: CASSLGLAGATDTQYF; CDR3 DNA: TGCGCCAGCAGCTTAGGACTAGCGGGGGCGACAGATACGCAGTATTTT
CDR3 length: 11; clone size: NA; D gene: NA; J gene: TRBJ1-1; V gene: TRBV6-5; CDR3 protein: CASSRNTEAFF; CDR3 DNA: TGTGCCAGCAGCAGAAACACTGAAGCTTTCTTT
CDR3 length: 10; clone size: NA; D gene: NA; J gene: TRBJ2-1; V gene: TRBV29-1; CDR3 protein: CSAGISEQFF; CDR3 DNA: TGCAGCGCCGGCATAAGCGAGCAGTTCTTC
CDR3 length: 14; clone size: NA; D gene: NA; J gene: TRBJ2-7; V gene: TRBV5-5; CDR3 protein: CASSLNGQSYEQYF; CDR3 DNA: TGTGCCAGCAGCTTGAACGGACAGTCCTACGAGCAGTACTTC
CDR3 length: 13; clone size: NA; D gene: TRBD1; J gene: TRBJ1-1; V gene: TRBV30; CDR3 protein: CARDRGVNTEAFF; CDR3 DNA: TGTGCCAGGGACAGGGGGGTGAACACTGAAGCTTTCTTT
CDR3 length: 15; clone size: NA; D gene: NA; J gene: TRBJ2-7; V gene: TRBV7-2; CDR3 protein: CASSLAGGLTYEQYF; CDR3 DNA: TGTGCCAGCAGCTTAGCGGGGGGCTTGACCTACGAGCAGTACTTC
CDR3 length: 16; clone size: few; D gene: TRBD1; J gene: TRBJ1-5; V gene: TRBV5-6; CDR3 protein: CASSSSERGPNQPQHF; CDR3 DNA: TGTGCCAGCAGCTCAAGTGAGAGGGGGCCGAATCAGCCCCAGCATTTT
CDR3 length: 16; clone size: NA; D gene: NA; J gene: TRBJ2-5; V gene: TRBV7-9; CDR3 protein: CASGPTGSPGGETQYF; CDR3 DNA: TGTGCCAGCGGCCCCACCGGGAGCCCCGGCGGAGAGACCCAGTACTTC
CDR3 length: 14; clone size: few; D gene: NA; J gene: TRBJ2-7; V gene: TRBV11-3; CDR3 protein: CASSTSGRDYEQYF; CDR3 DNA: TGTGCCAGCAGCACGTCGGGCAGGGACTACGAGCAGTACTTC
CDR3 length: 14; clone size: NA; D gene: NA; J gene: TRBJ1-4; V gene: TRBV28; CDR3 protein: CASSRDRGDEKLFF; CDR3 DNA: TGTGCCAGCAGCCGCGACAGAGGGGATGAAAAACTGTTTTTT
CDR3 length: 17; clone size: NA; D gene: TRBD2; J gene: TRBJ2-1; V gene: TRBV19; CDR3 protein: CASTPSSGVGGVNEQFF; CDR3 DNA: TGTGCCAGTACCCCCAGCAGCGGGGTGGGGGGAGTGAATGAGCAGTTCTTC
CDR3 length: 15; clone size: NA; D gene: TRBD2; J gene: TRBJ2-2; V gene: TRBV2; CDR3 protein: CATQGGGASTGELFF; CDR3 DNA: TGTGCCACCCAGGGCGGGGGGGCCAGCACCGGGGAGCTGTTTTTT
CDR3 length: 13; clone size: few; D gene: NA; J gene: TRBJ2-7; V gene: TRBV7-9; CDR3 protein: CASSLGQGFEQYF; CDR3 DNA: TGTGCCAGCAGCTTAGGCCAGGGGTTCGAGCAGTACTTC
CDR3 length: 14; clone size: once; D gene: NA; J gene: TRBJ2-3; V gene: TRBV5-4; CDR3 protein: CASSWDILTDTQYF; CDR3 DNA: TGTGCCAGCAGCTGGGACATTCTCACAGATACGCAGTATTTT
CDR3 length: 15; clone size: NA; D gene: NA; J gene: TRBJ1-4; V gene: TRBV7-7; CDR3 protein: CASSLVPSGAGKLFF; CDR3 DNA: TGTGCTAGCAGCTTAGTACCATCCGGTGCTGGAAAACTGTTTTTT
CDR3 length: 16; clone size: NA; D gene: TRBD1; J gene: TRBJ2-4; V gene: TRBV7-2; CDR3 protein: CASSLEGDRGLNIQYF; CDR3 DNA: TGTGCCAGCAGCTTAGAGGGGGACAGGGGGCTTAACATTCAGTACTTC
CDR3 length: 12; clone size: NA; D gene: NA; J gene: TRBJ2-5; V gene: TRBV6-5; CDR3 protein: CASSPRRETQYF; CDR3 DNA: TGTGCCAGCAGTCCCAGAAGGGAGACCCAGTACTTC
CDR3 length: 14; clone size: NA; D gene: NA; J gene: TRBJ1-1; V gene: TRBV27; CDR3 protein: CASSVGLLRTEAFF; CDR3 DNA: TGTGCCAGCAGCGTTGGACTGCTGAGGACTGAAGCTTTCTTT
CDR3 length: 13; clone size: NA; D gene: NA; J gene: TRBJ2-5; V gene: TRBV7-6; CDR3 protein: CASSSRLGETQYF; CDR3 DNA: TGTGCCAGCAGCTCACGACTGGGAGAGACCCAGTACTTC
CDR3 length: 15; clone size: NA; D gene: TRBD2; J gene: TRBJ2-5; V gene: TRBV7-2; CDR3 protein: CASSRTSGGLETQYF; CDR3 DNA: TGTGCCAGCAGCCGGACTAGCGGGGGATTAGAGACCCAGTACTTC
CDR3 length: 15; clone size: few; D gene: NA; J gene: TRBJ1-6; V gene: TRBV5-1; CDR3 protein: CASSPLEGGNSPLHF; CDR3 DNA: TGCGCCAGCAGCCCCCTGGAGGGGGGGAATTCACCCCTCCACTTT
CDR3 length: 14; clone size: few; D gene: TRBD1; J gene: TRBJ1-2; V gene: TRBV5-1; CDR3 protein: CASSGQGGVYGYTF; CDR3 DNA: TGCGCCAGCAGTGGACAGGGTGGTGTCTATGGCTACACCTTC
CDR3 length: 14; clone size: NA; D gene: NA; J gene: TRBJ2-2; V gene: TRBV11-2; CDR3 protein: CASSLVQSTGELFF; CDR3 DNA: TGTGCCAGCAGCTTAGTACAGAGCACCGGGGAGCTGTTTTTT
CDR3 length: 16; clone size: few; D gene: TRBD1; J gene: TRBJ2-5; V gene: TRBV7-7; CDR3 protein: CASSRSGTGGSETQYF; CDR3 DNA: TGTGCTAGCAGCAGAAGTGGGACAGGGGGTAGCGAGACCCAGTACTTC
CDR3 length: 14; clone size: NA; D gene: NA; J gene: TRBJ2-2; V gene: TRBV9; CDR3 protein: CASSPVAGAGELFF; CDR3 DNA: TGTGCCAGCAGCCCTGTAGCTGGGGCCGGGGAGCTGTTTTTT
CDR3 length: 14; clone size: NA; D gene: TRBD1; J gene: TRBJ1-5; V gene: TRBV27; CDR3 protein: CASSSRGDWQPQHF; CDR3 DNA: TGTGCCAGCAGTTCCAGGGGGGATTGGCAGCCCCAGCATTTT
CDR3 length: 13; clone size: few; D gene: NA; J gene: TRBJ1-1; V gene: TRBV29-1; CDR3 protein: CSGAESQNTEAFF; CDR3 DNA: TGCAGCGGTGCAGAAAGCCAAAACACTGAAGCTTTCTTT
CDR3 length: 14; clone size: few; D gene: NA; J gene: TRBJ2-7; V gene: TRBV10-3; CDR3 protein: CATLPRDTHYEQYF; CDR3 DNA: TGTGCCACCCTACCGCGGGACACGCATTACGAGCAGTACTTC
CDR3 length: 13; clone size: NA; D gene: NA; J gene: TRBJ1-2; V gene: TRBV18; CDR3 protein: CASSPQTTYGYTF; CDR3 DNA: TGTGCCAGCTCACCGCAAACCACCTATGGCTACACCTTC
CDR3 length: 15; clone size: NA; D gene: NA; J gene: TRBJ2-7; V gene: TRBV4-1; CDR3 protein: CASSQDPRSSYEQYF; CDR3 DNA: TGCGCCAGCAGCCAAGATCCCCGGAGCTCCTACGAGCAGTACTTC
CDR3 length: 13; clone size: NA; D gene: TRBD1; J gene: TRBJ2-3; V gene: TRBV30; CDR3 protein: CAWADRGTDTQYF; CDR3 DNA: TGTGCCTGGGCGGACAGGGGGACAGATACGCAGTATTTT
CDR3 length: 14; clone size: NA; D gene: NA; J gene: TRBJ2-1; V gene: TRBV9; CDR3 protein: CASSSGGIYNEQFF; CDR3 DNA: TGTGCCAGCAGCTCCGGAGGGATCTACAATGAGCAGTTCTTC
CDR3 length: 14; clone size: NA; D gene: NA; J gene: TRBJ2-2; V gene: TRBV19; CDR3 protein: CASSIDTPSGELFF; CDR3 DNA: TGTGCCAGTAGTATAGACACCCCCTCCGGGGAGCTGTTTTTT